The rows below give T cell receptor beta chains drawn from one sample of a study of T cell changes during pregnancy in multiple sclerosis. Using immunoSEQ multiplex PCR, the repertoire was profiled, and TCRdb retains in-frame clones only, with some absent. The data contain 55,000 to 85,000 clones, 75% to 95% of them seen just once; the ten biggest clones take up about 1.5%. Sequenced here: peripheral blood, sampled in the third trimester of pregnancy. These TCRs come from a female donor with multiple sclerosis, enrolled in a pregnancy study. Both conserved end residues are part of each CDR3. Each record gives: D gene, V gene, J gene, clone size, CDR3 protein, CDR3 DNA. The D gene is left open where the match is weak. The listing skips clone size in some rows; elsewhere it reads once, few, many or a size class.

d_gene: NA; v_gene: TRBV30; j_gene: TRBJ2-5; abundance: NA; CDR3aa: CACSLAPNQETQYF; CDR3nt: TGTGCCTGTTCACTAGCACCCAACCAAGAGACCCAGTACTTC
d_gene: NA; v_gene: TRBV5-1; j_gene: TRBJ1-4; abundance: few; CDR3aa: CASSSGGNEKLFF; CDR3nt: TGCGCCAGCAGCTCGGGAGGGAATGAAAAACTGTTTTTT
d_gene: NA; v_gene: TRBV19; j_gene: TRBJ2-7; abundance: NA; CDR3aa: CASSKGILSYEQYF; CDR3nt: TGTGCCAGTAGTAAGGGGATTCTATCCTACGAGCAGTACTTC
d_gene: TRBD1; v_gene: TRBV18; j_gene: TRBJ2-7; abundance: NA; CDR3aa: CASSNRDSSYEQYF; CDR3nt: TGTGCCAGCTCAAACCGGGACAGCTCCTACGAGCAGTACTTC
d_gene: NA; v_gene: TRBV29-1; j_gene: TRBJ1-1; abundance: NA; CDR3aa: CSVRWWTLEAFF; CDR3nt: TGCAGCGTTCGGTGGTGGACTTTGGAAGCTTTCTTT
d_gene: NA; v_gene: TRBV6-5; j_gene: TRBJ1-1; abundance: NA; CDR3aa: CASSYSYRNPTEAFF; CDR3nt: TGTGCCAGCAGTTACTCCTACAGGAACCCCACTGAAGCTTTCTTT
d_gene: NA; v_gene: TRBV25-1; j_gene: TRBJ1-3; abundance: NA; CDR3aa: CASSAWGGNTIYF; CDR3nt: TGTGCCAGCAGTGCATGGGGCGGAAACACCATATATTTT
d_gene: TRBD1; v_gene: TRBV5-1; j_gene: TRBJ2-7; abundance: NA; CDR3aa: CASSLEGTGDPEQYF; CDR3nt: TGCGCCAGCAGCTTGGAAGGGACAGGGGATCCCGAGCAGTACTTC
d_gene: TRBD1; v_gene: TRBV7-9; j_gene: TRBJ2-7; abundance: NA; CDR3aa: CASIPRDRSYEQYF; CDR3nt: TGTGCCAGCATCCCCCGGGACAGATCCTACGAGCAGTACTTC
d_gene: TRBD1; v_gene: TRBV2; j_gene: TRBJ2-2; abundance: NA; CDR3aa: CASRGGTGGYGNTGELFF; CDR3nt: TGTGCCAGCAGGGGGGGGACAGGGGGCTACGGAAACACCGGGGAGCTGTTTTTT
d_gene: NA; v_gene: TRBV7-2; j_gene: TRBJ2-4; abundance: NA; CDR3aa: CASSPMGDIQYF; CDR3nt: TGTGCCAGCAGCCCTATGGGCGACATTCAGTACTTC
d_gene: NA; v_gene: TRBV28; j_gene: TRBJ2-7; abundance: once; CDR3aa: CASIRGRGSYEQYF; CDR3nt: TGTGCCAGCATTCGAGGCAGAGGCTCCTACGAGCAGTACTTC
d_gene: TRBD2; v_gene: TRBV19; j_gene: TRBJ2-5; abundance: NA; CDR3aa: CASSIGLAGAYQETQYF; CDR3nt: TGTGCCAGTAGTATAGGACTAGCGGGGGCTTACCAAGAGACCCAGTACTTC
d_gene: TRBD1; v_gene: TRBV29-1; j_gene: TRBJ2-4; abundance: NA; CDR3aa: CSASDRVQYF; CDR3nt: TGCAGCGCTTCGGACAGGGTTCAGTACTTC
d_gene: TRBD2; v_gene: TRBV5-1; j_gene: TRBJ2-1; abundance: NA; CDR3aa: CASTPGTSGYNEQFF; CDR3nt: TGCGCCAGCACCCCCGGGACTAGCGGTTACAATGAGCAGTTCTTC